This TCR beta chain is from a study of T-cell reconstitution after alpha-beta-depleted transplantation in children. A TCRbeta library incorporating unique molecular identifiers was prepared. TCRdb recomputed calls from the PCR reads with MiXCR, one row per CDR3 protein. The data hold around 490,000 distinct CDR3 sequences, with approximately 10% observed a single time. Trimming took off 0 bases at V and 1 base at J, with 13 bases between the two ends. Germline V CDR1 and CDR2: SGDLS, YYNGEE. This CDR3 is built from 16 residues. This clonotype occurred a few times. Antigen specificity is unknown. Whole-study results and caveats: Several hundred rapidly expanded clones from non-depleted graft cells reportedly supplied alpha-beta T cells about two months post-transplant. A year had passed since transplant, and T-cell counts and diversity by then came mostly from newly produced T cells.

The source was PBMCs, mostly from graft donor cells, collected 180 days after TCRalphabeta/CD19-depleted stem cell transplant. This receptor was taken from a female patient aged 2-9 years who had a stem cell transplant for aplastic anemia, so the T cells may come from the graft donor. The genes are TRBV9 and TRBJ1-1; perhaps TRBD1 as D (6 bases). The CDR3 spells CASSVGHTGSNTEAFF. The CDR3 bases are TGTGCCAGCAGCGTAGGCCACACAGGGTCGAACACTGAAGCTTTCTTT. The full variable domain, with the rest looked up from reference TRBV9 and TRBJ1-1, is DSGVTQTPKHLITATGQRVTLRCSPRSGDLSVYWYQQSLDQGLQFLIQYYNGEERAKGNILERFSAQQFPDLHSELNLSSLELGDSALYFCASSVGHTGSNTEAFFGQGTRLTVV.